This T cell receptor (beta chain) was obtained from a study of shared clonotypes between healthy human individuals (dated by TCRdb to the early 2020s). Describing the broader study: The cohort included a few men and two women between 18 and 49 years of age. Leukapheresis yielded between about 0.85 and 9.5 billion PBMCs per donor. Per donor, three plates each were used for CD4 naive and CD4 memory, two for CD8 naive, and one for CD8 memory. To increase sequencing depth and limit assay-specific biases, TCR repertoire library preparation and sequencing were carried out by different laboratories using diverse techniques. Blood TCR repertoires of roughly five healthy adults were deeply sequenced to estimate repertoire size and the extent of clonotype sharing between individuals.

With respect to this clone: Its binding antigen is unknown. No much larger clone exists at a distance of one base, and base qualities are not known.

The donors were healthy, HIV-negative adults who had no recently reported acute infections or vaccinations. Every donor was a Caucasian adult residing in Nashville, Tennessee, USA. CD4+ T cells were enriched by magnetic negative selection; naive cells were then positively selected on CD45RA, and the negative fraction formed the memory subset. Blood was obtained by leukapheresis, after which PBMCs were separated by Ficoll-Histopaque density gradient centrifugation and cryopreserved in liquid nitrogen vapor phase. Analytical flow cytometry was used to check the purity and quantity of each magnetically sorted T cell population. Each sorted fraction had its genomic DNA isolated and then quantified by UV absorbance on a Nanodrop 2000c. CDR1 LNHDA and CDR2 SQIVND were looked up in the germline V gene (reference sequence). The junction shows trimming of 4 bases on V and 4 bases on J, plus 16 bases between the germline ends. The CDR3 contains 16 residues, cysteine and phenylalanine counted. Just CDR3 DNA is preserved here, 48 bases in frame from base 1.

What the research found in general, with its limitations: Sampling was restricted to blood, and TCR repertoires in tissue are likely to differ from TCR repertoires in blood. Based on pairwise subsampling, the degree of clonotype sharing among donors was expected to be affected by sequencing depth. The genetic and exposure-history diversity represented was limited by the small number of donors. Across a handful of donors, about 4.5% of naive CD4, roughly 3.4% of naive CD8, under 2.5% of memory CD4, and roughly 0.41% of memory CD8 clonotypes were shared. Even with the large sequencing depth, rarefaction of the sorted-subset datasets indicated that sequencing was incomplete. Larger estimated clonotype richness was generally found for naive subsets than for memory subsets. Compared with non-shared clonotypes, the clonotypes found in all four sorted-subset donors had higher generation probabilities.

TCR CDR3 regions were amplified from genomic DNA by multiplex PCR using the deep immunoSEQ assay. For each cell subset, the extracted genomic DNA was distributed evenly across all wells of several immunoSEQ 96-well plates, and each plate served as one replicate. For sorted subsets, each replicate PCR was loaded with 200 to 250 ng genomic DNA, equivalent to 25,000 to 35,000 T cell genomes. Purified libraries were quantified with a Qubit 3.0 fluorometer, sized on a Bioanalyzer 2100, and re-quantified with the KAPA Library Quantification kit. A separate single-read 150-cycle Illumina NextSeq 550 flow cell was used to sequence each immunoSEQ 96-well plate. From the authors' description of their analysis: Because the immunoSEQ output included only junctional sequences and no quality scores, the filtering could not be the same as the filtering used for full-length reads. To assign V/J genes and CDR3, sequences were annotated using PyIR, a Python wrapper for IgBLAST v1.9, with IMGT germline references. Reads were filtered out if the reads had weak V/J assignments (E-value above 1e-6), no CDR3, stop codons, out-of-frame junctions, or ambiguous translated residues. V3J clonotypes were defined as sequences sharing an identical inferred V gene, J gene, and CDR3 amino acid sequence. Percentage overlap between repertoires was calculated by dividing the number of shared unique clonotypes by the size of the smaller repertoire. Repertoire richness was assessed with RTK rarefaction, the Chao1 estimator, and Recon v2.1 estimates of unobserved clonotypes. For all TCRbeta clonotypes obtained by the gDNA method from four donors, generation probabilities were computed with OLGA. Imported from immuneACCESS, the table was reduced by TCRdb to in-frame sequences with V and J called. These copies leave out some clones; in studies compared against another copy, an unresolved V gene accounts for under half, and the cause of the remainder is not known. Clone size and V and J calls were adopted from that table, with D and trimming inferred from the DNA. The sample has about 600,000 clones on record, 97% of them singletons. Clones ranked in the top ten supply roughly 0.055% of the sample.

The TCR sequence derives from a woman aged 25-40 years in good health. Rearrangement joined TRBV19 to TRBJ2-2; 5 matching bases give a weak D call of TRBD1. Sample: naive CD4+ T cells sorted from blood. Taken with the paper, the label for cell subset or site translates to: CD45RA+ positively selected. The CDR3 protein sequence reads: CASSRQSSIITGELFF. The DNA reads TGTGCCAGTAGTAGACAGTCGAGTATTATCACCGGGGAGCTGTTTTTT.